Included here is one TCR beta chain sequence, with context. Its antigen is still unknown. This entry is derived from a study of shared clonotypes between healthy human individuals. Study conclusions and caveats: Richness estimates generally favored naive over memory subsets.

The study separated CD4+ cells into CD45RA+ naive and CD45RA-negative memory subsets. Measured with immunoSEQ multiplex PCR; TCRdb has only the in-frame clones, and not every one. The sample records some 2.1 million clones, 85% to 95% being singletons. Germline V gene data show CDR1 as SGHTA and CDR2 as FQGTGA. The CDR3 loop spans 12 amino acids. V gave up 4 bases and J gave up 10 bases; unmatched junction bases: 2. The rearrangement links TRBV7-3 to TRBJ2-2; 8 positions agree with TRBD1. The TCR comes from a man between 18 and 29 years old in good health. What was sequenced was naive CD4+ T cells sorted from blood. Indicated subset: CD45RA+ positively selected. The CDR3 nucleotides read TGTGCCAGCAGCTCGACAGGGGCGGAGCTGTTTTTT. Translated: CASSSTGAELFF.